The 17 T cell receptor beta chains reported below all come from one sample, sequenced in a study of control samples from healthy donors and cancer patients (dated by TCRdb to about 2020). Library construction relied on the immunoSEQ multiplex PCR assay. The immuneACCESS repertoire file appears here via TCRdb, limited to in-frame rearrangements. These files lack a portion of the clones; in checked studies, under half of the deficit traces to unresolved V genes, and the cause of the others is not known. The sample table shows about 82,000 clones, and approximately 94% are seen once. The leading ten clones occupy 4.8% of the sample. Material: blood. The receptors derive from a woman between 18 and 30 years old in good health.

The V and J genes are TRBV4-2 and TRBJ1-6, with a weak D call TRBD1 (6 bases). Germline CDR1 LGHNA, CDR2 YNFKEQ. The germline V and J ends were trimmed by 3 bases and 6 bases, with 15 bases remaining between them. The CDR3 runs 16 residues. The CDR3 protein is CASSQEVGGTNSPLHF. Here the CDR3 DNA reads TGTGCCAGCAGCCAGGAAGTTGGGGGCACTAATTCACCCCTCCACTTT.

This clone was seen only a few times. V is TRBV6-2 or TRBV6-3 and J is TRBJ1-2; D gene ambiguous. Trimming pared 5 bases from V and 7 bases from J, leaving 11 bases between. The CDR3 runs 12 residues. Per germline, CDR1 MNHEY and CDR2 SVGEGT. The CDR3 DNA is TGTGCCAGCAGTGACCAGTCTGTTGGCTACACCTTC. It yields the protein CASSDQSVGYTF.

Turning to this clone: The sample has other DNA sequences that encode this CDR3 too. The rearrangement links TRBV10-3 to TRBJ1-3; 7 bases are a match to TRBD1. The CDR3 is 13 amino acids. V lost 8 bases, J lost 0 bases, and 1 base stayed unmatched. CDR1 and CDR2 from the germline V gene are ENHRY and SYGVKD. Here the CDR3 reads CAIRDSSGNTIYF. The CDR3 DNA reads TGTGCCATCCGGGACAGCTCTGGAAACACCATATATTTT.

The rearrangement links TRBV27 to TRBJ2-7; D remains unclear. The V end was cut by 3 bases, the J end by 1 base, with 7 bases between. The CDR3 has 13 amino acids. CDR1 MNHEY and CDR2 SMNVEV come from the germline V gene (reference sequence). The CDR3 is CASSLGLSYEQYF. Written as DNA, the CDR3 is TGTGCCAGCAGTTTGGGCCTTTCCTACGAGCAGTACTTC.

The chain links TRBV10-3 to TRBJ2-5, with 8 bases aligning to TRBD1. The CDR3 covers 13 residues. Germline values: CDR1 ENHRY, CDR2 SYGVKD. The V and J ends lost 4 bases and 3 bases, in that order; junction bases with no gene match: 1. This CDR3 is CAISATGEETQYF. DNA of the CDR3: TGTGCCATCAGTGCGACAGGGGAAGAGACCCAGTACTTC.

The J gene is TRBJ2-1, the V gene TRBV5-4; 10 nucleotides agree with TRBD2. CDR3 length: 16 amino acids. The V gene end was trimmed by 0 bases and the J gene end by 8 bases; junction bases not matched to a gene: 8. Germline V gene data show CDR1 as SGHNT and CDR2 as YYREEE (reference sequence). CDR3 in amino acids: CASSLVFSSGSHEQFF. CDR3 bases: TGTGCCAGCAGCTTGGTTTTCTCTAGCGGGAGCCATGAGCAGTTCTTC.

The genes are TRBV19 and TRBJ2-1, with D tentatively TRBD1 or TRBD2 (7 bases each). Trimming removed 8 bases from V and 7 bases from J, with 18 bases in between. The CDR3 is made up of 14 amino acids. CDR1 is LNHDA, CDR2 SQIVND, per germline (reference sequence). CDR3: CASGGDSRENEQFF. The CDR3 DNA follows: TGTGCCAGTGGGGGGGACAGTCGAGAGAATGAGCAGTTCTTC.

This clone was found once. The CDR3 DNA reads as TGTGCCAGCAGTCAGGAAAACTACAATGAGCAGTTCTTC. It yields the protein CASSQENYNEQFF. This chain links TRBV5-6 with TRBJ2-1, with no clear D. Germline CDR1 and CDR2: SGHDT and YYEEEE. Deletions cut 5 bases from V and 3 bases from J, with 9 bases between. The CDR3 sequence is 13 residues long.

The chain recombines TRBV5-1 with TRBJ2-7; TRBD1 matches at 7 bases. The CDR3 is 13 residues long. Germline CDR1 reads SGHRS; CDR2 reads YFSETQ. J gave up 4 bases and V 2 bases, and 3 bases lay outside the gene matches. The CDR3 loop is CASSLGGRYEQYF. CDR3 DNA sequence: TGCGCCAGCAGCTTAGGGGGCCGTTACGAGCAGTACTTC. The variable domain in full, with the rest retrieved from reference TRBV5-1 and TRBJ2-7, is KAGVTQTPRYLIKTRGQQVTLSCSPISGHRSVSWYQQTPGQGLQFLFEYFSETQRNKGNFPGRFSGRQFSNSRSEMNVSTLELGDSALYLCASSLGGRYEQYFGPGTRLTVT.

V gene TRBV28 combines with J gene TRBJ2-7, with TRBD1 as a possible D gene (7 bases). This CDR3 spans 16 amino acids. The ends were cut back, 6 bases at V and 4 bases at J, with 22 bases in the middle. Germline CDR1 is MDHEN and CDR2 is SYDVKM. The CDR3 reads CASRPHQAGQRYEQYF. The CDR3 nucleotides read TGTGCCAGCAGACCCCATCAGGCGGGACAGAGATACGAGCAGTACTTC.

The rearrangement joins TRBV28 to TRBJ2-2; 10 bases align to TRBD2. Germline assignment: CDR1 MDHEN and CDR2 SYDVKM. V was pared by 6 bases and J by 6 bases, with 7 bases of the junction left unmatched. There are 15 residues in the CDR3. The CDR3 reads CASSPGTSVPGELFF. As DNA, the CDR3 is TGTGCCAGCAGCCCCGGGACTAGCGTCCCCGGGGAGCTGTTTTTT.

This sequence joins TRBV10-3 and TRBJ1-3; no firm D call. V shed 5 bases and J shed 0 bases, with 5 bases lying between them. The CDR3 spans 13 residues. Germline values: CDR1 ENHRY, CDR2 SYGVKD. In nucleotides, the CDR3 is TGTGCCATCAGTTCGATCTCTGGAAACACCATATATTTT. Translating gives CAISSISGNTIYF.

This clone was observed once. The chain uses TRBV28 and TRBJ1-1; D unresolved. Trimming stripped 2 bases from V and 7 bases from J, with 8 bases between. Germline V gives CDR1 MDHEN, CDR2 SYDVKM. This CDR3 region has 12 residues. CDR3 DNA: TGTGCCAGCAGTTTAAGACGGGGTGAAGCTTTCTTT. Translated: CASSLRRGEAFF.

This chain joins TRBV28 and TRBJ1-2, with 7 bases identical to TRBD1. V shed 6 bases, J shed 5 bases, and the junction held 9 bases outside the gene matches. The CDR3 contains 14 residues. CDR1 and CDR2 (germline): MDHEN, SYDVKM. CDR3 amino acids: CASSRRDSWYGYTF. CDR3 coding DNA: TGTGCCAGCAGCCGCCGGGACAGTTGGTATGGCTACACCTTC.

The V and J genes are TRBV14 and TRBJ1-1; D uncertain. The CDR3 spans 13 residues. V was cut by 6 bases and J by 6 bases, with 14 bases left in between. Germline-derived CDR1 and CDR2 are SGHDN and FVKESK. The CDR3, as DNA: TGTGCCAGCAGTGCCATCGGGAGGGCTGAAGCTTTCTTT. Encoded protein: CASSAIGRAEAFF.

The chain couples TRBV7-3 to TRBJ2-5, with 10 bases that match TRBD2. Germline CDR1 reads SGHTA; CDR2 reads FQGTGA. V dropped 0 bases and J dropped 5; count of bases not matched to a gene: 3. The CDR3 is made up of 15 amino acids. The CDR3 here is CASSLTASGSETQYF. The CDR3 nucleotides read TGTGCCAGCAGCTTAACGGCTAGCGGGAGTGAGACCCAGTACTTC.

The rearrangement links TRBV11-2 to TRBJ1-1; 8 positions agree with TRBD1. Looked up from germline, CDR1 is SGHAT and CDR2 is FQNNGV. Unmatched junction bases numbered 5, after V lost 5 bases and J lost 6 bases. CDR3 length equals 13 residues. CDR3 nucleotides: TGTGCCAGCAGCGCGGACAGGGCGTCTGAAGCTTTCTTT. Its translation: CASSADRASEAFF.